This T cell receptor beta chain derives from a study of blood T cell repertoires in COVID-19. The V gene's germline CDR1 is LNHDA and CDR2 SQIVND (reference sequence). V lost 4 bases and J lost 8, with 11 bases in between. The CDR3 has 12 residues. Assay: immunoSEQ multiplex PCR; the TCRdb copy retains only in-frame clones and omits some. The sample shows around 250,000 clones, around 90% of them seen only once. The TCR sequence derives from a woman aged 60-75 years with COVID-19, enrolled during active disease. This chain connects TRBV19 to TRBJ1-2, with a possible D match to TRBD1 (5 bases). The sample taken for sequencing was peripheral blood. The CDR3 bases are TGTGCCAGTAGTACTCAGGGCTCCGGCTACACCTTC. Residues: CASSTQGSGYTF.